The source of this TCR beta chain is a study of T cell repertoires in cytomegalovirus infection (dated by TCRdb to the late 2010s). Concerning the study at large: The HLA type of each donor mattered for the analysis, because public TCR beta signatures pointed to carriage of CMV infection along with the matching HLA type.

In the germline V gene, CDR1 corresponds to SGHDT and CDR2 to YYEEEE. Trimming at the junction amounts to 2 bases on V and 2 bases on J, and the germline ends lie 17 bases apart. CDR3 length: 16 amino acids, cysteine to phenylalanine. The read is trimmed to its CDR3 DNA, 48 bases read in frame from base 1. Sequenced on an Illumina HiSeq 1500. TCRdb passed the public sequencing reads through fastp at Q25 and MiXCR, retaining productive beta sequences. Each entry is one CDR3 protein sequence, shown with its most common DNA and genes. The sample contains about 150,000 distinct CDR3 sequences, about a quarter of them found a single time. The top ten hold roughly 9.7% of the sample. A few counts support this clonotype. Its antigen is unknown. One base away there is no much larger clone; base qualities are not given. General findings and caveats noted by the study authors: In both this cohort and an independent cohort of approximately 350 donors, the cumulative frequency of public TCR beta family members distinguished carriers of CMV infection plus the relevant HLA type. The ex vivo response was dominated by HLA-C-restricted CMV-specific TCR beta clonotypes, which also provided the single most frequent clonotype in two of eight donors.

The TCR was taken from a human donor in good health (CMV status not recorded). Some clones in this sample may be carry-over from other donors' samples. The chain employs TRBV5-6 and TRBJ2-7, with the identity of the D gene unclear. Sequencing was done on a sample of PBMCs. Here the CDR3 is given as CASSFRARRSTYEQYF. The bases read TGTGCCAGCAGCTTCCGGGCCCGACGGAGTACCTACGAGCAGTACTTC.